Shown below are 28 T cell receptor beta chains from a single sample sequenced in a study of T cells in Graves' hyperthyroidism and ophthalmopathy (dated by TCRdb to between 2018 and 2021). Library prep was done by multiplex PCR. Sequencing was carried out with an Illumina HiSeq 2000. Amplification of TCR beta CDR3 regions was carried out from RNA transcripts. A first-round RT-PCR of the TCR CDR3 used the HTBI primer set with the Qiagen OneStep RT-PCR kit. TCRdb applied fastp at Q25 and MiXCR to the public reads, then kept only in-frame beta chains. Each entry merges the rows of one CDR3 protein and shows their most common DNA and genes. Recorded for this sample are under 350,000 distinct CDR3 sequences; around 20% of them occurred a single time. The ten largest make up around 50% of the sample. Sequenced material: blood. The receptor set was obtained from a woman aged 45-60 years with Graves' hyperthyroidism.

The chain employs TRBV7-8 and TRBJ2-1, with 7 bases fitting TRBD2. Looked up from germline, CDR1 is SGHVS and CDR2 is FQNEAQ. This CDR3 contains 17 residues. V shed 1 base, J shed 0 bases, and the junction held 6 bases outside the gene matches. The CDR3 region is CASSLVTGGSSYNEQFF. For the CDR3, the DNA is TGTGCCAGCAGCTTAGTGACGGGAGGTAGCTCCTACAATGAGCAGTTCTTC.

This clonotype was counted at least ten times. The chain carries TRBV5-1 and TRBJ2-1; no firm D call. V was shortened by 4 bases and J by 9 bases, with 17 bases between the two germline ends. Germline CDR1 and CDR2: SGHRS and YFSETQ. The CDR3 covers 14 residues. The CDR3 loop is CASSLEQRNREQFF. Here the CDR3 DNA reads TGCGCCAGCAGCCTAGAACAGAGGAACCGTGAGCAGTTCTTC. Looking up the rest from reference TRBV5-1 and TRBJ2-1 gives the full variable domain: KAGVTQTPRYLIKTRGQQVTLSCSPISGHRSVSWYQQTPGQGLQFLFEYFSETQRNKGNFPGRFSGRQFSNSRSEMNVSTLELGDSALYLCASSLEQRNREQFFGPGTRLTVL.

This chain connects TRBV11-2 to TRBJ1-2; TRBD1 matches at 7 bases. The CDR3 contains 15 residues. V was pared by 0 bases and J by 8 bases, with 9 bases of the junction left unmatched. Germline-derived CDR1 and CDR2 are SGHAT and FQNNGV. This chain's CDR3 is CASSLDLGQSVGYTF. The CDR3 coding sequence is TGTGCCAGCAGCTTAGACCTGGGACAGTCCGTGGGCTACACCTTC. Filled out from reference TRBV11-2 and TRBJ1-2, the complete variable domain reads EAGVAQSPRYKIIEKRQSVAFWCNPISGHATLYWYQQILGQGPKLLIQFQNNGVVDDSQLPKDRFSAERLKGVDSTLKIQPAKLEDSAVYLCASSLDLGQSVGYTFGSGTRLTVV.

The V call is TRBV5-8, the J call TRBJ1-2; D is ambiguous. Germline-derived CDR1 and CDR2 are SGHTS and YDEGEE. This CDR3 is 13 amino acids long. Trimming stripped 7 bases from V and 2 bases from J, with 12 bases between. This chain's CDR3 is CASARTGNYGYTF. CDR3 nucleotides: TGTGCCAGCGCCCGCACTGGGAACTATGGCTACACCTTC. Using reference TRBV5-8 and TRBJ1-2 for the parts outside the CDR3, the full variable domain is EAGVTQSPTHLIKTRGQQATLRCSPISGHTSVYWYQQALGLGLQFLLWYDEGEERNRGNFPPRFSGRQFPNYSSELNVNALELEDSALYLCASARTGNYGYTFGSGTRLTVV.

In this sample, this clonotype turned up a few times. The chain couples TRBV20-1 to TRBJ1-5; D gene unclear. V dropped 2 bases and J dropped 0 bases, with 8 bases sitting between them. CDR1 DFQATT and CDR2 SNEGSKA come from the germline V gene (reference sequence). This CDR3 is 14 amino acids long. The CDR3 loop is CSARMPDSNQPQHF. CDR3 bases: TGCAGTGCTAGAATGCCAGATAGCAATCAGCCCCAGCATTTT.

This clonotype came up a few times. The V call is TRBV6-1, the J call TRBJ2-7; possible D gene TRBD2, 5 bases. Germline CDR1 and CDR2: MNHNS and SASEGT. V was trimmed by 8 bases and J by 0 bases, leaving 14 bases between them. The CDR3 extends over 14 amino acids. The CDR3 loop reads CASLGVATSYEQYF. Written as DNA, the CDR3 is TGTGCCAGCCTTGGAGTAGCGACCTCCTACGAGCAGTACTTC.

V is TRBV19 and J is TRBJ2-7, with D perhaps being TRBD1 or TRBD2 (5 bases each). CDR3 length equals 15 residues. Trimming removed 3 bases at V and 6 bases at J, with 18 bases between. The germline V gene encodes CDR1 LNHDA and CDR2 SQIVND (reference sequence). The CDR3 sequence is CASSIGDRGSGEQYF. CDR3 nucleotides: TGTGCCAGTAGTATCGGGGACCGAGGTTCTGGCGAGCAGTACTTC.

This clonotype occurred many times. The rearrangement joins TRBV20-1 to TRBJ2-7, with TRBD1 identical over 7 bases. Germline values: CDR1 DFQATT, CDR2 SNEGSKA (reference sequence). Trimming cost V 7 bases and J 3 bases; bases outside gene matches: 6. The CDR3 covers 12 residues. The CDR3 protein is CSVRQGYYEQYF. DNA for the CDR3: TGCAGTGTGAGACAGGGCTACTACGAGCAGTACTTC.

A few counts support this clonotype. This rearrangement joins TRBV5-1 to TRBJ2-7; 11 bases align to TRBD1. CDR3 size: 14 residues. J was trimmed by 7 bases and V by 3 bases; bases with no gene match: 6. Germline V gene lookup returns CDR1 SGHRS and CDR2 YFSETQ. CDR3 DNA: TGCGCCAGCAGCTCCCGGGACAGGGGGACTGAGCAGTACTTC. Translated, it gives CASSSRDRGTEQYF.

This clonotype was seen at least ten times. This chain uses TRBV6-1 with TRBJ2-3, with TRBD2 matching 8 bases. The CDR3 spans 17 residues. The V gene's germline CDR1 is MNHNS and CDR2 SASEGT. J lost 0 bases, V lost 6 bases, and 11 bases had no gene match. The CDR3 region is CASRGRGGSFSTDTQYF. CDR3 nucleotide sequence: TGTGCCAGCAGGGGACGGGGGGGCTCGTTTAGCACAGATACGCAGTATTTT.

This clonotype was picked up many times. The chain combines TRBV12-3 or TRBV12-4 with TRBJ2-1; TRBD1 agrees at 7 bases. The CDR3 is 16 residues long. Trimming cost V 6 bases and J 2 bases; bases outside gene matches: 10. CDR3 sequence reads: CASSKNRGNTYNEQFF. CDR3 nucleotides: TGTGCCAGCAGCAAAAACAGGGGTAATACCTACAATGAGCAGTTCTTC.

This clonotype was counted many times. This rearrangement joins TRBV2 to TRBJ2-3; 8 bases are shared with TRBD1. V was clipped by 7 bases and J by 1 base; unmatched bases: 7. The CDR3 sequence is 15 residues long. Germline V lookup: CDR1 SNHLY, CDR2 FYNNEI. CDR3 coding DNA: TGTGCCAGCAACGGACAGGGCTCACGCACAGATACGCAGTATTTT. It specifies CASNGQGSRTDTQYF.

This clonotype was seen a few times. This chain uses TRBV5-1 with TRBJ2-5; 11 positions match TRBD2. Trimming took 0 bases from V and 4 from J; bases not matched to a gene: 5. From germline, CDR1 is SGHRS and CDR2 YFSETQ. The CDR3 spans 16 residues. The CDR3 here is CASSLGSGGAGETQYF. The CDR3 DNA reads as TGCGCCAGCAGCTTGGGTAGCGGGGGGGCAGGAGAGACCCAGTACTTC. Based on the CDR3 plus reference TRBV5-1 and TRBJ2-5, the full variable domain is KAGVTQTPRYLIKTRGQQVTLSCSPISGHRSVSWYQQTPGQGLQFLFEYFSETQRNKGNFPGRFSGRQFSNSRSEMNVSTLELGDSALYLCASSLGSGGAGETQYFGPGTRLLVL.

The table lists this clonotype with many counts. This sequence joins TRBV5-1 and TRBJ2-4; D is possibly TRBD1 (6 bases). V shed 0 bases and J shed 4 bases, with 8 bases lying between them. CDR1 SGHRS and CDR2 YFSETQ come from the germline V gene. CDR3 size: 14 residues. DNA of the CDR3: TGCGCCAGCAGCTTGGCACAGGGAAAAAACATTCAGTACTTC. Residues: CASSLAQGKNIQYF. The full variable domain, rest sourced from reference TRBV5-1 and TRBJ2-4, is KAGVTQTPRYLIKTRGQQVTLSCSPISGHRSVSWYQQTPGQGLQFLFEYFSETQRNKGNFPGRFSGRQFSNSRSEMNVSTLELGDSALYLCASSLAQGKNIQYFGAGTRLSVL.

This clonotype was counted at least ten times. The genes are TRBV30 and TRBJ2-2; 11 nucleotides agree with TRBD2. J was trimmed by 7 bases and V by 3 bases; bases with no gene match: 7. Germline V gene data show CDR1 as GTSNPN and CDR2 as SVGIG (reference sequence). The CDR3 runs 15 residues. CDR3: CAWRLAGGFGGELFF. The CDR3 DNA reads TGTGCCTGGAGGTTAGCGGGAGGGTTCGGCGGGGAGCTGTTTTTT.

The V and J genes are TRBV12-3 or TRBV12-4 and TRBJ1-5, with no clear D. The CDR3 covers 14 residues. V gave up 5 bases and J gave up 2 bases, with 10 bases separating them. The CDR3 spells CASSPEAGNQPQHF. The CDR3 DNA follows: TGTGCCAGCAGTCCTGAGGCCGGCAATCAGCCCCAGCATTTT.

The J gene is TRBJ1-2, the V gene TRBV27, with 10 bases that match TRBD1. The CDR3 consists of 15 residues. Germline CDR1 MNHEY, CDR2 SMNVEV (reference sequence). The V gene end was trimmed by 6 bases and the J gene end by 3 bases; junction bases not matched to a gene: 7. The CDR3 nucleotides read TGTGCCAGCAGACGGGACAGGGGTTCCTACTATGGCTACACCTTC. It codes for CASRRDRGSYYGYTF.

This clonotype showed up many times. The rearrangement joins TRBV20-1 to TRBJ1-1; D gene unclear. V lost 3 bases, J lost 1 base, and 3 bases lay in between. Germline V gives CDR1 DFQATT, CDR2 SNEGSKA (reference sequence). The CDR3 runs to 11 residues. The CDR3 region is CSARGNTEAFF. The CDR3 bases are TGCAGTGCTAGGGGGAACACTGAAGCTTTCTTT.

This clonotype was picked up a small number of times. The J gene is TRBJ1-1, the V gene TRBV5-4; TRBD1 matches at 9 bases. The CDR3 covers 15 residues. Germline CDR1 is SGHNT and CDR2 is YYREEE (reference sequence). With V trimmed by 5 bases and J by 1 base, 6 bases remained unmatched. CDR3 sequence (DNA): TGTGCCAGCAGTCGGGGACAGGGTCAGAACACTGAAGCTTTCTTT. It yields the protein CASSRGQGQNTEAFF.

This clonotype was counted many times. This chain uses TRBV3-1 with TRBJ2-5; 7 bases match TRBD2. Germline-derived CDR1 and CDR2 are LGHDT and YNNKEL (reference sequence). V was clipped by 3 bases and J by 5 bases; unmatched bases: 6. The length of the CDR3 is 14 residues. CDR3 protein: CASSHGLEKETQYF. CDR3 bases: TGTGCCAGCAGCCATGGACTAGAGAAGGAGACCCAGTACTTC.

This clonotype was found a few times. Just one base apart from a much larger clone, this may be a read error. V and J are TRBV20-1 and TRBJ2-7, with a possible D match to TRBD2 (6 bases). The CDR3 is made up of 12 amino acids. The germline V gene encodes CDR1 DFQATT and CDR2 SNEGSKA (reference sequence). V dropped 7 bases and J dropped 9 bases, with 19 bases sitting between them. The CDR3 DNA reads TGCAGTGAAAGTAGGTGGGGGGACGGGCAGTACTTC. Its translation is CSESRWGDGQYF.

This clonotype occurred many times. The rearrangement links TRBV3-1 to TRBJ2-2; possibly TRBD2 for D (5 bases). CDR1 and CDR2 (germline): LGHDT, YNNKEL (reference sequence). V dropped 4 bases and J dropped 5 bases, with 17 bases sitting between them. This CDR3 contains 16 residues. CDR3 in amino acids: CASSPTYPRTTGELFF. CDR3 DNA: TGTGCCAGCAGCCCGACCTATCCCCGGACTACCGGGGAGCTGTTTTTT.

The sample holds a few counts of this clonotype. The V gene is TRBV20-1, the J gene TRBJ1-2; possible D gene TRBD1, 6 bases. The CDR3 covers 11 residues. V lost 6 bases and J 8 bases, leaving 13 bases between the germline ends. Germline V gene data show CDR1 as DFQATT and CDR2 as SNEGSKA (reference sequence). CDR3 sequence reads: CSAGGQWGYTF. CDR3 DNA sequence: TGCAGTGCGGGGGGGCAGTGGGGCTACACCTTC.

In its sample, this clonotype was seen a few times. The chain joins TRBV12-3 or TRBV12-4 to TRBJ2-1; the match to TRBD2 covers 7 bases. The CDR3 consists of 16 residues. V was pared by 0 bases and J by 2 bases, with 4 bases of the junction left unmatched. CDR3 sequence reads: CASSLAGGRTYNEQFF. CDR3 sequence (DNA): TGTGCCAGCAGTTTAGCGGGCGGGAGAACCTACAATGAGCAGTTCTTC.

This clonotype was recorded at least ten times. The chain employs TRBV2 and TRBJ2-1; perhaps TRBD1 as D (5 bases). Trimming shortened V by 5 bases and J by 4 bases, and 9 bases separated the two germline ends. This CDR3 is built from 13 residues. Germline V gene lookup returns CDR1 SNHLY and CDR2 FYNNEI. In DNA form, the CDR3 reads TGTGCCAGCAGTTACAACAGGTACAATGAGCAGTTCTTC. Residues: CASSYNRYNEQFF.

This clonotype was detected many times. The CDR3 nucleotides are TGTGCCAGCAGCTTAGAAGGGGCGATCGGAAAACTGTTTTTT. This translates into CASSLEGAIGKLFF. The V call is TRBV7-2, the J call TRBJ1-4; D perhaps matches TRBD1 (5 bases). V lost 1 base and J 10 bases, leaving 13 bases between the germline ends. CDR1 and CDR2 (germline): SGHTA, FQGNSA. CDR3 length equals 14 residues.

This clonotype came up once. Here the CDR3 DNA reads TGCAGCGTGTACTCAGACAGGGGGCAGGGTGAAAAACTGTTTTTT. Protein sequence: CSVYSDRGQGEKLFF. The chain uses TRBV29-1 and TRBJ1-4; 10 nucleotides line up with TRBD1. Germline loops: CDR1 SQVTM, CDR2 ANQGSEA. The junction had 11 bases not matched to a gene; V was cut back by 6 bases and J by 7 bases. This CDR3 has 15 residues.

Details on this clonotype: The conserved final phenylalanine or tryptophan is absent from the CDR3, which likely points to a read error. This sequence joins TRBV10-3 and TRBJ2-7; TRBD2 aligns across 11 bases. The junction had 4 bases not matched to a gene; V was cut back by 2 bases and J by 1 base. CDR1 ENHRY and CDR2 SYGVKD come from the germline V gene. CDR3 length equals 16 residues. The CDR3 here is CAISEPGTSGSYEQYS. Here the CDR3 DNA reads TGTGCCATCAGTGAGCCCGGGACTAGCGGATCCTACGAGCAGTACTCC.